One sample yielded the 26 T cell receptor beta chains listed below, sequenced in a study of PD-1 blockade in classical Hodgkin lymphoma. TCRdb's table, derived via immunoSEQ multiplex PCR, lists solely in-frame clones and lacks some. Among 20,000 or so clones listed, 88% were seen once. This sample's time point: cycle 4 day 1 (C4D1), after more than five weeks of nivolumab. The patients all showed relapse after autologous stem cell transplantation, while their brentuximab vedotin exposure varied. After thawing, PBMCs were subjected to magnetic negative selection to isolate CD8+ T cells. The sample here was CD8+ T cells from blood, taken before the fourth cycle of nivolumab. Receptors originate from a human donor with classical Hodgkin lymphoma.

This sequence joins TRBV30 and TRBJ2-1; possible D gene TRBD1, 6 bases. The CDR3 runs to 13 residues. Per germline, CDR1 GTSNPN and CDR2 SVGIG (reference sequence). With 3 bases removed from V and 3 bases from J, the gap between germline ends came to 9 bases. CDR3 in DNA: TGTGCCTGGAGGGACAGATACTACAATGAGCAGTTCTTC. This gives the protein CAWRDRYYNEQFF.

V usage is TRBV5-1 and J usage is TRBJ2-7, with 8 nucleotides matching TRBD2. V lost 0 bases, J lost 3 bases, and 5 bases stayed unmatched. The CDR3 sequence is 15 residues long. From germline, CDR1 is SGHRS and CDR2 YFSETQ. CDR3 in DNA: TGCGCCAGCAGCTTGGCGGGACTAGGGAACTACGAGCAGTACTTC. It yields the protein CASSLAGLGNYEQYF.

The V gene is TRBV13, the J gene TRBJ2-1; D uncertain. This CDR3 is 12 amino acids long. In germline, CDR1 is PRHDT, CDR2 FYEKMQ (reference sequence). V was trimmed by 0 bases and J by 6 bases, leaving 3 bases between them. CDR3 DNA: TGTGCCAGCAGCTTAGGGGGCAATGAGCAGTTCTTC. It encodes CASSLGGNEQFF.

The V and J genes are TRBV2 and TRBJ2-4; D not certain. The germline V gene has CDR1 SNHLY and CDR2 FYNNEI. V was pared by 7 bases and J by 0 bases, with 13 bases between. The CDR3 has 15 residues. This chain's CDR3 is CASTEDLLAKNIQYF. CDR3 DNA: TGTGCCAGCACCGAAGACCTTCTAGCCAAAAACATTCAGTACTTC.

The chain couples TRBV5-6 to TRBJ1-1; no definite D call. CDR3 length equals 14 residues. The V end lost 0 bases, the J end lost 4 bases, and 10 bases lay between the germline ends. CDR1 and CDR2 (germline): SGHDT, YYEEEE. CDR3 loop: CASSLAEGGTEAFF. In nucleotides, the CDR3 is TGTGCCAGCAGCTTGGCGGAAGGCGGCACTGAAGCTTTCTTT. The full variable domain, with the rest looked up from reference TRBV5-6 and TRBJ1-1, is DAGVTQSPTHLIKTRGQQVTLRCSPKSGHDTVSWYQQALGQGPQFIFQYYEEEERQRGNFPDRFSGHQFPNYSSELNVNALLLGDSALYLCASSLAEGGTEAFFGQGTRLTVV.

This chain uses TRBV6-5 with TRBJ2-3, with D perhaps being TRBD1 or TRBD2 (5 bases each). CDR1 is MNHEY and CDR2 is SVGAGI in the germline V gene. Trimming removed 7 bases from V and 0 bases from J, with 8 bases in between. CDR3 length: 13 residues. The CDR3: CASIGASTDTQYF. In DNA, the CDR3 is TGTGCCAGCATCGGGGCAAGCACAGATACGCAGTATTTT.

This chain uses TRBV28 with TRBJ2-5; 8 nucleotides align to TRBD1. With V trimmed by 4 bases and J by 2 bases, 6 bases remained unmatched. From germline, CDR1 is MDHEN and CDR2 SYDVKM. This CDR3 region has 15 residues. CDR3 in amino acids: CASSSGTGWQETQYF. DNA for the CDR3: TGTGCCAGCAGTTCTGGGACAGGCTGGCAAGAGACCCAGTACTTC. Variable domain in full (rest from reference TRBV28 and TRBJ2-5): DVKVTQSSRYLVKRTGEKVFLECVQDMDHENMFWYRQDPGLGLRLIYFSYDVKMKEKGDIPEGYSVSREKKERFSLILESASTNQTSMYLCASSSGTGWQETQYFGPGTRLLVL.

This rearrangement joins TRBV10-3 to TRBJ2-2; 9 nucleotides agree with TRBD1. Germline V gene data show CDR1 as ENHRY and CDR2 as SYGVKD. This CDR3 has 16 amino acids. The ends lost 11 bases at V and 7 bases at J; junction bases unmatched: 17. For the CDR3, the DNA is TGTGCCGCCCAGAGTAGACCGGGACAGGGACGCGGGGAGCTGTTTTTT. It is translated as CAAQSRPGQGRGELFF.

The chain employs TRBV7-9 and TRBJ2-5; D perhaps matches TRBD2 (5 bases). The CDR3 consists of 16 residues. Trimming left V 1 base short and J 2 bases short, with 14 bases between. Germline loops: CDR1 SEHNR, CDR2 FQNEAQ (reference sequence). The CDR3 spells CASSLGRGRYQETQYF. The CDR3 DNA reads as TGTGCCAGCAGCTTAGGTAGAGGGCGATATCAAGAGACCCAGTACTTC.

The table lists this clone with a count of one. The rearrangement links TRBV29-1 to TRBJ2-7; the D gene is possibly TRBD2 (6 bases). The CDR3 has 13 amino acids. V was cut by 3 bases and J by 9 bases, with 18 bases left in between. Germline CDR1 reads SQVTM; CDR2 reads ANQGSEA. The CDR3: CSVDLGLLIWQYF. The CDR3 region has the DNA TGCAGCGTTGATTTGGGACTCTTGATCTGGCAGTACTTC.

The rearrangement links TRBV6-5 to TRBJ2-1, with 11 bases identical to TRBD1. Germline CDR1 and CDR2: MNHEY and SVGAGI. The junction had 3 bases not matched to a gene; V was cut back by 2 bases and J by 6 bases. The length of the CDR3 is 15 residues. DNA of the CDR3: TGTGCCAGCAGTTACGGACAGGGGGCGGGCAATGAGCAGTTCTTC. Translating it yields CASSYGQGAGNEQFF.

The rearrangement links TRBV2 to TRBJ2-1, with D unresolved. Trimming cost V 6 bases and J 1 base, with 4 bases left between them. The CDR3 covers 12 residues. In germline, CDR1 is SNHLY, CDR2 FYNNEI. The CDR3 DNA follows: TGTGCCAGCAGGGGGTCCTACAATGAGCAGTTCTTC. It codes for CASRGSYNEQFF.

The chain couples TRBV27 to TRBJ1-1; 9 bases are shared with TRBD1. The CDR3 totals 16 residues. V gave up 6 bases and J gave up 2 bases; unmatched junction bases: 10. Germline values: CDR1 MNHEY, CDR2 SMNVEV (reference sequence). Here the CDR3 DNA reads TGTGCCAGCAGGAAGAACAGGGGGCGGATTAACACTGAAGCTTTCTTT. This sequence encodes CASRKNRGRINTEAFF.

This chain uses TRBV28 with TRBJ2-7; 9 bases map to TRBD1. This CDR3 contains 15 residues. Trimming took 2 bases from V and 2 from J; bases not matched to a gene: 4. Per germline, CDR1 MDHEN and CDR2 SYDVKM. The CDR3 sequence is CASSLVRQGAYEQYF. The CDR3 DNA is TGTGCCAGCAGTTTAGTTCGACAGGGGGCCTACGAGCAGTACTTC.

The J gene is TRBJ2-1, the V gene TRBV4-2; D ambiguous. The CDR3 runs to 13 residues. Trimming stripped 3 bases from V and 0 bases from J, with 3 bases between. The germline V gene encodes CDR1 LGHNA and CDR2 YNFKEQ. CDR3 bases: TGTGCCAGCAGCCAGGCCTCCTACAATGAGCAGTTCTTC. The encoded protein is CASSQASYNEQFF.

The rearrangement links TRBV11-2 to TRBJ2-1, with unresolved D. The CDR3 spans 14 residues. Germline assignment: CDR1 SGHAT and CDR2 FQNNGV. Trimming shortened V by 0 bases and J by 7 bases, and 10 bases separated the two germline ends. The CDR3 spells CASSLEGGRNEQFF. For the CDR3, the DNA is TGTGCCAGCAGCTTAGAGGGTGGGCGGAATGAGCAGTTCTTC.

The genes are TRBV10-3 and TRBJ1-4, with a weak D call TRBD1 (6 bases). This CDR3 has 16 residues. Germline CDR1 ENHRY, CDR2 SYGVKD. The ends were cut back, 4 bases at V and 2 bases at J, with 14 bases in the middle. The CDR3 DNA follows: TGTGCCATCAGTGTAGGGGCCAGGGGTACTAATGAAAAACTGTTTTTT. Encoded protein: CAISVGARGTNEKLFF.

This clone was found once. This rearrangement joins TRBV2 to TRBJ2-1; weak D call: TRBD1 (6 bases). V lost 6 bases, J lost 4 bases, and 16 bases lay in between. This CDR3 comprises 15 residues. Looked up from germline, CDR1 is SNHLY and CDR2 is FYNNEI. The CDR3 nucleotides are TGTGCCAGCAGCCCACAGGGTTGGGAGTACAATGAGCAGTTCTTC. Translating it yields CASSPQGWEYNEQFF.

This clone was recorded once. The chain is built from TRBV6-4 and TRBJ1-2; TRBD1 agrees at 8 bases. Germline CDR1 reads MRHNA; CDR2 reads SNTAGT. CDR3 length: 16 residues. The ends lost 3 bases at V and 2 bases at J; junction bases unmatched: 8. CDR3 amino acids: CASSESTGVNNYGYTF. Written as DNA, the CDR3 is TGTGCCAGCAGTGAATCGACAGGGGTGAACAACTATGGCTACACCTTC.

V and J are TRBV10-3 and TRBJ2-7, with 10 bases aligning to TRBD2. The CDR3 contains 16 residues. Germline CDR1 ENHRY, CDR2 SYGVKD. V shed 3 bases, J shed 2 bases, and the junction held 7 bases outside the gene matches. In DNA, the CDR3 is TGTGCCATCAGTGATAGTGGGACTAGCGTAGCCTACGAGCAGTACTTC. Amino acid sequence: CAISDSGTSVAYEQYF.

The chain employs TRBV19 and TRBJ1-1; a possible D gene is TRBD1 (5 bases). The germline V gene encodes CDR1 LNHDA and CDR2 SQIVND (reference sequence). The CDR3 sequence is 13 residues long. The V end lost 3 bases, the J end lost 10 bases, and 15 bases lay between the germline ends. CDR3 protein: CASSMEVGRVAFF. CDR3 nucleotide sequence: TGTGCCAGTAGTATGGAGGTCGGCAGGGTAGCTTTCTTT.

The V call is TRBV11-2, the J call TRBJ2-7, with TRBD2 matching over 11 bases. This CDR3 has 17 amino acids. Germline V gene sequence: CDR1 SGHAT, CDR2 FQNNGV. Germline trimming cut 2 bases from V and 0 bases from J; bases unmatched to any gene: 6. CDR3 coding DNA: TGTGCCAGCAGCTTATTTAGGACTAGCGGGCCCTCCTACGAGCAGTACTTC. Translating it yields CASSLFRTSGPSYEQYF.

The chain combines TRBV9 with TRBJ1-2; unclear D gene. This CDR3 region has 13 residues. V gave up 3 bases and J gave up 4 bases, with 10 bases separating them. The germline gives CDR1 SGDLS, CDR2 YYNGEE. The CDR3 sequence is CASSGEAFYGYTF. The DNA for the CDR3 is TGTGCCAGCAGCGGCGAGGCCTTCTATGGCTACACCTTC. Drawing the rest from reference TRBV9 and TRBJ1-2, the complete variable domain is DSGVTQTPKHLITATGQRVTLRCSPRSGDLSVYWYQQSLDQGLQFLIQYYNGEERAKGNILERFSAQQFPDLHSELNLSSLELGDSALYFCASSGEAFYGYTFGSGTRLTVV.

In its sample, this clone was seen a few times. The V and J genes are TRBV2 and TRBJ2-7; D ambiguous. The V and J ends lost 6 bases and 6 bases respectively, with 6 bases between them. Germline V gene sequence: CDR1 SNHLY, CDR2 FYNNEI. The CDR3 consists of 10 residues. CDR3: CASRRGEQYF. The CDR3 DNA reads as TGTGCCAGCAGGAGAGGCGAGCAGTACTTC.

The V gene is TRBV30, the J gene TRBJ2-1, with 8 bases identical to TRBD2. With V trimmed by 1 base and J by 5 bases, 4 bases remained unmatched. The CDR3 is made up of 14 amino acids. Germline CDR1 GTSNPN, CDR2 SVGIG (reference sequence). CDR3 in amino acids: CAWSARGANNEQFF. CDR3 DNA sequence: TGTGCCTGGAGTGCGCGGGGGGCGAACAATGAGCAGTTCTTC.

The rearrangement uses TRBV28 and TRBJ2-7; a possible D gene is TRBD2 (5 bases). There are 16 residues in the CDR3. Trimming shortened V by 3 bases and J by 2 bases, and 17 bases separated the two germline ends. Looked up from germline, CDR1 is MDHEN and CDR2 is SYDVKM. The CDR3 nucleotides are TGTGCCAGCAGTTTTCTAATCGGGGTTGGGGCCTACGAGCAGTACTTC. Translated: CASSFLIGVGAYEQYF.